Below, one TCR beta chain is given with its context. V was shortened by 8 bases and J by 3 bases, with 17 bases between the two germline ends. Germline CDR1 MNHEY, CDR2 SMNVEV (reference sequence). CDR3 length equals 14 residues. This sample is part of a study of cytomegalovirus exposure and HLA in healthy donors. PCR used 60 Vbeta primers and 13 Jbeta primers. This table comes from immunoSEQ multiplex PCR, and its TCRdb copy is limited to in-frame clones, with some not included. There are about 150,000 clones in the sample; 75% to 85% occur only once, and 13% lies in the top ten. The donors comprised healthy bone marrow donors.

Sequencing used PBMCs. The sequence derives from a woman aged 50 to 60 in good health and CMV-seropositive. The rearrangement uses TRBV27 and TRBJ2-7, with a weak D call TRBD1 (7 bases). CDR3 coding DNA: TGTGCCAGCCTACAGGGGACTTTCTACTACGAGCAGTACTTC. As protein: CASLQGTFYYEQYF.